This entry concerns a single T cell receptor (beta chain). The antigen is unknown. Indicated time point: patch test 3, about 24 weeks after DPC sensitization. Regarding treatment: therapeutic diphenylcyclopropenone sensitization with weekly scalp DPC. The entry originates in a study of human T cells and chemical hapten exposure. Study context: The upper back received 0.01% DPC by patch testing, with results read at 6 days.

Study results and caveats: There was no change with DPC sensitization in TCRs above 1 in 1000 frequency.

V lost 8 bases to trimming and J lost 5 bases; unmatched junction nucleotides: 9. This CDR3 has 14 residues. Germline V gene lookup returns CDR1 WSHSY and CDR2 SAAADI. TCRdb fed the RACE reads into MiXCR, producing one record per CDR3 protein. The sample holds roughly 64,000 distinct CDR3 sequences, 11% seen once. The rearrangement uses TRBV10-2 and TRBJ2-5; 9 bases fit TRBD2. The receptor was isolated from a woman in her twenties or thirties with alopecia areata. Some clones in this sample may be carry-over from other donors' samples. The material sequenced was whole blood, taken in connection with sensitization to the hapten diphenylcyclopropenone (DPC). CDR3 coding DNA: TGCGCCAGCCGTACCTTAGCGGGAGACGAGACCCAGTACTTC. Its translation is CASRTLAGDETQYF.